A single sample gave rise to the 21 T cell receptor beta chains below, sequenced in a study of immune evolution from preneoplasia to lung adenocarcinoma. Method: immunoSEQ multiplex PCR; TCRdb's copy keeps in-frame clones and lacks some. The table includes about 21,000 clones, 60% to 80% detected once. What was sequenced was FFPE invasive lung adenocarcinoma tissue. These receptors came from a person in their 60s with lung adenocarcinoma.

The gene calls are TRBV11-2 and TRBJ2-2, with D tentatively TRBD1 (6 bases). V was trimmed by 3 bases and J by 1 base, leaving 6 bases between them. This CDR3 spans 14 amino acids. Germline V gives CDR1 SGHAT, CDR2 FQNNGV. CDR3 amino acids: CASSFRGNTGELFF. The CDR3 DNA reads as TGTGCCAGCAGCTTCAGGGGGAACACCGGGGAGCTGTTTTTT.

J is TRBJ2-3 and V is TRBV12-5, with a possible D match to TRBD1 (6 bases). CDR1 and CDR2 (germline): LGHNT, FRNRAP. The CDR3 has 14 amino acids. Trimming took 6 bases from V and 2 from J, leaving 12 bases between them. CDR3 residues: CASGSGALTDTQYF. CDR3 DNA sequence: TGTGCTAGTGGCTCAGGGGCTCTCACAGATACGCAGTATTTT.

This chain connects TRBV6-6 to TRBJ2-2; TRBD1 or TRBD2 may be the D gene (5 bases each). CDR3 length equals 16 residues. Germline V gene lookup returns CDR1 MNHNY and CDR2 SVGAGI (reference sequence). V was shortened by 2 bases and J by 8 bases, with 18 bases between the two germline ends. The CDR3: CASSYPRDLPGGELFF. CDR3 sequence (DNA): TGTGCCAGCAGTTACCCACGGGACCTCCCTGGGGGGGAGCTGTTTTTT.

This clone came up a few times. The chain's CDR3 is CASSFFQDRNEKLFF. For the CDR3, the DNA is TGTGCCAGCAGCTTTTTTCAGGACCGAAATGAAAAACTGTTTTTT. The chain has TRBV5-6 and TRBJ1-4; unclear D gene. CDR1 and CDR2 (germline): SGHDT, YYEEEE. Deletions cut 2 bases from V and 5 bases from J, with 13 bases between. The CDR3 is 15 amino acids. Combining the CDR3 with reference TRBV5-6 and TRBJ1-4 gives the whole variable domain DAGVTQSPTHLIKTRGQQVTLRCSPKSGHDTVSWYQQALGQGPQFIFQYYEEEERQRGNFPDRFSGHQFPNYSSELNVNALLLGDSALYLCASSFFQDRNEKLFFGSGTQLSVL.

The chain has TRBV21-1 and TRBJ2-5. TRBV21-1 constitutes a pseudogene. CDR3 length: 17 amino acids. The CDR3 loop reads CASSPPPSGWSQETQYF. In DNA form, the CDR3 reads TGTGCCAGCAGCCCACCCCCCTCGGGCTGGAGCCAAGAGACCCAGTACTTC.

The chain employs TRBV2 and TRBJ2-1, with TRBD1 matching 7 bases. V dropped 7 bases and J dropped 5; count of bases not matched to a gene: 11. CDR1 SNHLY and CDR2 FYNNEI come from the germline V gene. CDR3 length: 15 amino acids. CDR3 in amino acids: CASTGLGQRDNEQFF. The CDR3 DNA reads TGTGCCAGCACGGGTTTGGGACAGAGGGACAATGAGCAGTTCTTC.

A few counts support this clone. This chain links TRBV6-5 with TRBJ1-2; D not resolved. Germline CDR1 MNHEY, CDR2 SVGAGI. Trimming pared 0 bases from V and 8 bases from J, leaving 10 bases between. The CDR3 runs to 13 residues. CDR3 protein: CASSYSQSGGYTF. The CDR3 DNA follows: TGTGCCAGCAGTTACTCACAAAGCGGCGGCTACACCTTC.

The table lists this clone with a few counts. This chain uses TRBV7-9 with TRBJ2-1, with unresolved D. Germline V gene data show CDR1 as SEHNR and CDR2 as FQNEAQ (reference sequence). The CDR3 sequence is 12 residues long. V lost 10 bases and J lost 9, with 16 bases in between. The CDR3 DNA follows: TGTGCCACACTCAAGCCCTGGGTTGAGCAGTTCTTC. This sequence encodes CATLKPWVEQFF.

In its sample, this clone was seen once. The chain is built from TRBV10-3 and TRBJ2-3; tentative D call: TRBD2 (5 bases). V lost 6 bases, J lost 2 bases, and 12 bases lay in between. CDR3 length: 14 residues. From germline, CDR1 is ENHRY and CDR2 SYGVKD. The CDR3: CAIRTTTDTDTQYF. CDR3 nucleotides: TGTGCCATCAGAACGACTACGGACACAGATACGCAGTATTTT.

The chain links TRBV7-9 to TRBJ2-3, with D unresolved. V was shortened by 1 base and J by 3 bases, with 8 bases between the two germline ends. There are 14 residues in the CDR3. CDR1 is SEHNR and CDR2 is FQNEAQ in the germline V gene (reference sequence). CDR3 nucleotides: TGTGCCAGCAGCTTAGTAGCAGCTACAGATACGCAGTATTTT. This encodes CASSLVAATDTQYF.

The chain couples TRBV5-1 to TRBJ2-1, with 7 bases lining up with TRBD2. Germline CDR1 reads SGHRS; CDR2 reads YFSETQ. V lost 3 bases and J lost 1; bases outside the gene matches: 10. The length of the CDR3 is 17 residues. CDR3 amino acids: CASSSLSTGGSYNEQFF. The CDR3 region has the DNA TGCGCCAGCAGCTCTCTAAGTACGGGGGGTTCCTACAATGAGCAGTTCTTC.

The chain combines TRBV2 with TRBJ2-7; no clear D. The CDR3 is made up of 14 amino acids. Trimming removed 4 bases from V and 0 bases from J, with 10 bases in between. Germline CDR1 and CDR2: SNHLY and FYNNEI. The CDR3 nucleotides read TGTGCCAGCAGTGTCGGGCAGTTCTCCTACGAGCAGTACTTC. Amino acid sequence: CASSVGQFSYEQYF.

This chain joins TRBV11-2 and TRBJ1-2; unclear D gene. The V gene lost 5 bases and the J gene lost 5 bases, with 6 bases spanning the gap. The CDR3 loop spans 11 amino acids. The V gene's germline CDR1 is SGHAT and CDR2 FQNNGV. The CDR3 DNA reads TGTGCCAGCAGCCCCGGGTATGGCTACACCTTC. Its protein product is CASSPGYGYTF. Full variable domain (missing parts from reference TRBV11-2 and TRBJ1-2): EAGVAQSPRYKIIEKRQSVAFWCNPISGHATLYWYQQILGQGPKLLIQFQNNGVVDDSQLPKDRFSAERLKGVDSTLKIQPAKLEDSAVYLCASSPGYGYTFGSGTRLTVV.

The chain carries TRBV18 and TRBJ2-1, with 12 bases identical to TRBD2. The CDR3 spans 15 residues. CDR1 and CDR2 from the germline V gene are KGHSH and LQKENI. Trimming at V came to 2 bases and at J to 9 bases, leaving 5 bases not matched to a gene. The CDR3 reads CASSPSRLAGVEQFF. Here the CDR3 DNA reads TGTGCCAGCTCACCATCGCGACTAGCGGGAGTTGAGCAGTTCTTC. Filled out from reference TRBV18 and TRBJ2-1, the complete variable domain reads NAGVMQNPRHLVRRRGQEARLRCSPMKGHSHVYWYRQLPEEGLKFMVYLQKENIIDESGMPKERFSAEFPKEGPSILRIQQVVRGDSAAYFCASSPSRLAGVEQFFGPGTRLTVL.

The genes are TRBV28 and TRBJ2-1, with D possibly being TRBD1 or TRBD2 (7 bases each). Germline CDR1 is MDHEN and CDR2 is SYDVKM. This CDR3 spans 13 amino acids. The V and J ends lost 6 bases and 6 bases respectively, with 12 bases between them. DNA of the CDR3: TGTGCCAGCAGAGACAGGGAGGGCAATGAGCAGTTCTTC. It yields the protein CASRDREGNEQFF.

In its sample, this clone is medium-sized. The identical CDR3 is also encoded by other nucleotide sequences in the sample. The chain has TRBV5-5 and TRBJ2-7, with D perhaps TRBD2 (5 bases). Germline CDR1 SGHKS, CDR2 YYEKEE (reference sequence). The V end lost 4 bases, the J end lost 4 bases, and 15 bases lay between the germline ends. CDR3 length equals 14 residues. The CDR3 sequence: CASSPNRDPYEQYF. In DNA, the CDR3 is TGTGCCAGCAGCCCCAACCGGGATCCATACGAGCAGTACTTC.

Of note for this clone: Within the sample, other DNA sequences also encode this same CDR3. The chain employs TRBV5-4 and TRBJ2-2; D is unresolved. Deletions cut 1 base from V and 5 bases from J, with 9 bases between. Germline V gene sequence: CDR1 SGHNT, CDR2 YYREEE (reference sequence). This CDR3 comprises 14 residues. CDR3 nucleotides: TGTGCCAGCAGCTTGTTGGATGGTACCGGGGAGCTGTTTTTT. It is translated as CASSLLDGTGELFF.

The CDR3 DNA reads as TGTGCCAGCTCACCACAGGACACTGAAGCTTTCTTT. Residues: CASSPQDTEAFF. The chain couples TRBV18 to TRBJ1-1; D is unclear. CDR1 is KGHSH, CDR2 LQKENI, per germline. The ends were cut back, 1 base at V and 3 bases at J, with 3 bases in the middle. CDR3 length: 12 residues.

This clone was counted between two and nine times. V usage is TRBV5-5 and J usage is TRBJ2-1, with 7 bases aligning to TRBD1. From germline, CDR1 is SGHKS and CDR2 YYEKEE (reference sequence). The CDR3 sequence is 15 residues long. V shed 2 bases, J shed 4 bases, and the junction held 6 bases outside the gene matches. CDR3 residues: CASSFRDSPYNEQFF. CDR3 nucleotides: TGTGCCAGCAGCTTCCGGGACAGCCCTTACAATGAGCAGTTCTTC.

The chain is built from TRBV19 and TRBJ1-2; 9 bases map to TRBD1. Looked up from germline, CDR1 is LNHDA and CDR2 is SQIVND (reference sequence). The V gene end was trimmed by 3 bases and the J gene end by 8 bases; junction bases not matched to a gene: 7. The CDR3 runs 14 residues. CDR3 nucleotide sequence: TGTGCCAGTAGTATCGAACAGGGGGCGCGAGGCTACACCTTC. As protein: CASSIEQGARGYTF.

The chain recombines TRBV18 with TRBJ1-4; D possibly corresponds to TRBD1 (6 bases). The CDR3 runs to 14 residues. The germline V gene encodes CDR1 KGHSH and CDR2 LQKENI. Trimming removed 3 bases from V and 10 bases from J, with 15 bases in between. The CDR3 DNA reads TGTGCCAGCTCACCCCCGGAACAGGGTGGAAAACTGTTTTTT. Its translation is CASSPPEQGGKLFF.